This TCR beta chain was captured by sequencing in a study of cytomegalovirus exposure and HLA in healthy donors. Across the whole study: It was reported in a later analysis that the same platform had been used for the approximately 110 validation repertoires as for the 550 to 750 first-cohort repertoires. The study's findings and limits: Testing in vitro showed a few CMV-associated chains specific for CMV antigens.

A remark on this clone: Its antigen is undetermined.

Assay: immunoSEQ multiplex PCR; the TCRdb copy retains only in-frame clones and omits some. The sample carries about 130,000 clones, nearly 90% recorded once. From the roughly 120-subject validation cohort, which was separate from the roughly 620-subject first cohort, the donors were drawn. The TCR originated in a man aged 25 to 40 in good health and CMV-seronegative. The specimen was PBMCs.

The CDR3 loop reads CASSLIGDSASYEQYF. The DNA for the CDR3 is TGTGCCAGCAGCTTAATCGGCGACAGCGCCTCCTACGAGCAGTACTTC. This chain connects TRBV7-2 to TRBJ2-7; tentatively, D is TRBD1 (5 bases). Per germline, CDR1 SGHTA and CDR2 FQGNSA. This CDR3 has 16 residues. V lost 2 bases, J lost 0 bases, and 14 bases lay in between.